Shown below are 18 T cell receptor beta chains from a single sample sequenced in a study of T cell repertoires in cytomegalovirus infection. TCRdb used MiXCR to reprocess the reads, holding one entry per CDR3 protein. The sample holds about 310,000 distinct CDR3 sequences, around 9.1% seen once. Sequencing used PBMCs. The receptors shown here come from a human donor in good health (CMV status not recorded). Some clones in this sample may be carry-over from other donors' samples.

V gene TRBV5-1 combines with J gene TRBJ2-3; TRBD1 aligns across 8 bases. The germline CDR1 and CDR2 sequences are SGHRS and YFSETQ. Unmatched junction bases numbered 6, after V lost 4 bases and J lost 5 bases. The CDR3 has 14 amino acids. The CDR3 DNA reads as TGCGCCAGCAGCCGAGGACAGGGTGTAGATACGCAGTATTTT. Translated, it gives CASSRGQGVDTQYF.

This clonotype was seen at least ten times. V usage is TRBV23-1 and J usage is TRBJ2-7; TRBD1 is a possible D gene (6 bases). TRBV23-1 has ORF status, its function being uncertain. CDR3 size: 15 residues. Trimming removed 0 bases at V and 2 bases at J, with 11 bases between. The CDR3 spells CASSQSWRQAYEQYV. CDR3 DNA sequence: TGCGCCAGCAGTCAATCTTGGCGACAGGCCTACGAGCAGTACGTC.

This clonotype was found many times. The chain links TRBV6-5 to TRBJ1-2; tentatively, D is TRBD1 (6 bases). CDR3 size: 15 residues. The V end lost 0 bases, the J end lost 7 bases, and 15 bases lay between the germline ends. Germline V CDR1 and CDR2: MNHEY, SVGAGI. The CDR3 reads CASSYSSHRAGGYTF. The CDR3 coding sequence is TGTGCCAGCAGTTACTCGAGTCACAGGGCTGGTGGCTACACCTTC.

The CDR3 loop reads CASNRPDSYEQYF. The CDR3 nucleotides read TGTGCCAGCAACAGGCCGGACAGCTACGAGCAGTACTTC. The chain uses TRBV2 and TRBJ2-7; D may be TRBD1 (6 bases). Germline V gives CDR1 SNHLY, CDR2 FYNNEI. Deletions cut 7 bases from V and 3 bases from J, with 13 bases between. The CDR3 sequence is 13 residues long.

This clonotype has more than one count but fewer than ten. This rearrangement joins TRBV15 to TRBJ1-2, with no clear D. Trimming pared 1 base from V and 4 bases from J, leaving 13 bases between. The CDR3 has 15 amino acids. The germline V gene has CDR1 LNHNV and CDR2 YYDKDF (reference sequence). The CDR3 is CATSRVGSFGYGYTF. The CDR3 DNA is TGTGCCACCAGCAGAGTGGGCAGCTTCGGCTATGGCTACACCTTC.

The rearrangement joins TRBV9 to TRBJ1-3; D is perhaps TRBD1 (5 bases). From germline, CDR1 is SGDLS and CDR2 YYNGEE. V dropped 4 bases and J dropped 0 bases, with 14 bases sitting between them. CDR3 size: 16 residues. The CDR3 region has the DNA TGTGCCAGCAGCCCACAGACAGCGAGCTCTGGAAACACCATATATTTT. Translated: CASSPQTASSGNTIYF.

Ten or more counts support this clonotype. V usage is TRBV5-6 and J usage is TRBJ2-5, with a weak D call TRBD1 (6 bases). Trimming shortened V by 2 bases and J by 5 bases, and 16 bases separated the two germline ends. Germline V gene data show CDR1 as SGHDT and CDR2 as YYEEEE. This CDR3 has 15 residues. The CDR3 nucleotides read TGTGCCAGCAGCTTACGGACAGACCGGGCGGAGACCCAGTACTTC. It yields the protein CASSLRTDRAETQYF.

The rearrangement joins TRBV20-1 to TRBJ1-2; no clear D gene. This CDR3 has 13 residues. CDR1 and CDR2 from the germline V gene are DFQATT and SNEGSKA (reference sequence). V was clipped by 2 bases and J by 2 bases, with 9 bases between them. The CDR3 here is CSARPRGNYGYTF. The DNA of the CDR3 is TGCAGTGCTAGACCAAGAGGGAACTATGGCTACACCTTC.

This chain links TRBV14 with TRBJ1-1; D might be TRBD1 (6 bases). This CDR3 spans 17 amino acids. Germline loops: CDR1 SGHDN, CDR2 FVKESK. The V end was cut by 4 bases, the J end by 3 bases, with 21 bases between. CDR3 DNA: TGTGCCAGCAGCCTCAGGAGGGGGGTCGTCGCTTACACTGAAGCTTTCTTT. It codes for CASSLRRGVVAYTEAFF.

This clonotype was seen many times. The chain is built from TRBV7-8 and TRBJ2-2; 12 bases map to TRBD2. Germline trimming cut 6 bases from V and 6 bases from J; bases unmatched to any gene: 5. The CDR3 consists of 15 residues. The germline V gene has CDR1 SGHVS and CDR2 FQNEAQ. This chain's CDR3 is CASRSWTSGAGELFF. The CDR3 DNA follows: TGTGCCAGCAGGTCCTGGACTAGCGGGGCCGGGGAGCTGTTTTTT.

This clonotype was seen at least ten times. The rearrangement joins TRBV2 to TRBJ1-2; no clear D gene. The V end lost 7 bases, the J end lost 1 base, and 10 bases lay between the germline ends. This CDR3 comprises 13 residues. In germline, CDR1 is SNHLY, CDR2 FYNNEI. CDR3 nucleotides: TGTGCCAGCACGCAAAGGAATAACTATGGCTACACCTTC. Translated, it gives CASTQRNNYGYTF.

This clonotype was counted ten times or more. The chain couples TRBV7-2 to TRBJ2-2, with D maybe TRBD1 (7 bases). The germline V and J ends were trimmed by 5 bases and 2 bases, with 12 bases remaining between them. The CDR3 totals 15 residues. Looked up from germline, CDR1 is SGHTA and CDR2 is FQGNSA. In DNA form, the CDR3 reads TGTGCCAGCAGCGTCAGGGGGGTAAACACCGGGGAGCTGTTTTTT. It encodes CASSVRGVNTGELFF.

At least ten counts were recorded for this clonotype. This chain links TRBV6-5 with TRBJ2-1, with TRBD2 identical over 12 bases. Germline V gene data show CDR1 as MNHEY and CDR2 as SVGAGI. The junction had 7 bases not matched to a gene; V was cut back by 2 bases and J by 8 bases. The CDR3 totals 16 residues. The CDR3, as DNA: TGTGCCAGCAGTTACGAACTAGCGGGGGGAAGGTATGAGCAGTTCTTC. Protein product: CASSYELAGGRYEQFF.

This chain connects TRBV20-1 to TRBJ2-3; 8 nucleotides align to TRBD2. The length of the CDR3 is 15 residues. V shed 1 base and J 1 base; nucleotides not matched to a gene: 4. The germline V gene encodes CDR1 DFQATT and CDR2 SNEGSKA (reference sequence). The CDR3 DNA reads as TGCAGTGCTAGAGGTTCGGGGGGGGGCACAGATACGCAGTATTTT. It codes for CSARGSGGGTDTQYF.

This clonotype was detected ten times or more. This rearrangement joins TRBV15 to TRBJ1-2, with TRBD1 matching 9 bases. Losses at the gene ends were 3 bases for V and 7 bases for J; bases not matched to a gene: 6. CDR1 and CDR2 from the germline V gene are LNHNV and YYDKDF (reference sequence). This CDR3 is built from 14 residues. CDR3 in amino acids: CATSRTGGWSGYTF. The DNA of the CDR3 is TGTGCCACCAGCAGGACAGGGGGATGGAGTGGCTACACCTTC.

This clonotype was seen ten or more times. The chain joins TRBV4-1 to TRBJ2-2; possibly TRBD2 for D (6 bases). This CDR3 is 17 amino acids long. V lost 1 base and J lost 4, with 16 bases in between. Per germline, CDR1 MGHRA and CDR2 YSYEKL. The chain's CDR3 is CASSQGLKEGRTGELFF. Written as DNA, the CDR3 is TGCGCCAGCAGCCAAGGTCTCAAGGAGGGACGCACCGGGGAGCTGTTTTTT.

This clonotype has a count of ten or more. The chain combines TRBV5-6 with TRBJ2-1; possible D gene TRBD2, 6 bases. The V and J ends lost 0 bases and 0 bases respectively, with 10 bases between them. Germline CDR1 and CDR2: SGHDT and YYEEEE. The CDR3 is 16 residues long. For the CDR3, the DNA is TGTGCCAGCAGCTTGGCGGGGGACTCCTCCTACAATGAGCAGTTCTTC. Translation gives CASSLAGDSSYNEQFF.

This clonotype was seen repeatedly, ten times or more. The chain joins TRBV7-2 to TRBJ2-1; 13 nucleotides line up with TRBD2. J was trimmed by 9 bases and V by 2 bases; bases with no gene match: 4. The germline V gene encodes CDR1 SGHTA and CDR2 FQGNSA. This CDR3 is built from 15 residues. DNA of the CDR3: TGTGCCAGCAGCTTAACTAGCGGGGGGGCCGTTGAGCAGTTCTTC. It is translated as CASSLTSGGAVEQFF.